A selection of T cell receptor beta chains follows, all from one sample in a study of blood T cell repertoires in COVID-19. Clones were read by immunoSEQ multiplex PCR, and TCRdb kept only the in-frame ones, dropping some. Here the sample spans approximately 170,000 clones, roughly 84% being singletons. The sequencing input was peripheral blood. These receptors originate from a woman of 80 years or more with active or convalescent COVID-19. CDR3s include the opening cysteine and the closing phenylalanine or tryptophan. D genes are given only for firm matches. The size entry is marked missing in some rows and otherwise reads once, few, many or a size class.

NA TRBJ1-6 TRBV7-9 NA TGTGCCAGCAGCTTACGTGCTACAGGGACCCGAGAGAATTCACCCCTCCACTTT CASSLRATGTRENSPLHF
NA TRBJ2-7 TRBV5-1 TRBD1 TGCGCCAGCAGCTTCGGGACAGACCTTTACGAGCAGTACTTC CASSFGTDLYEQYF
NA TRBJ2-5 TRBV6-5 NA TGTGCCAGCAGGGGTCCGACGACAAAAGAGACCCAGTACTTC CASRGPTTKETQYF
NA TRBJ1-2 TRBV5-1 TRBD1 TGCGCCAGCCGAGAACAGGGGGCGTACTATGGCTACACCTTC CASREQGAYYGYTF
NA TRBJ1-1 TRBV5-1 NA TGCGCCAGCAGCTTGGGATGGGGGGATCGAGACTCTGAAGCTTTCTTT CASSLGWGDRDSEAFF
NA TRBJ2-5 TRBV3-1/TRBV3-2 TRBD1 TGTGCCAGCAGCCCGACGACAGGGGTAGAGACCCAGTACTTC CASSPTTGVETQYF
NA TRBJ2-3 TRBV11-2 NA TGTGCCAGCAGCCCACGGTTCACAGATACGCAGTATTTT CASSPRFTDTQYF
NA TRBJ1-5 TRBV30 TRBD1 TGTGCCTGGGGCTACCGGGACAGGACCACTCAGCCCCAGCATTTT CAWGYRDRTTQPQHF
NA TRBJ1-2 TRBV5-1 NA TGCGCCAGCAGCTTGAGGGAGGACTATGGCTACACCTTC CASSLREDYGYTF
NA TRBJ2-1 TRBV7-3 TRBD2 TGTGCCAGCAGCTCACTCCGACTAGCGGGACAAAATGAGCAGTTCTTC CASSSLRLAGQNEQFF
NA TRBJ2-7 TRBV5-3 NA TGTGCCAGAAGCTCCGCGGGGAAAACCGACAACTACGAGCAGTACTTC CARSSAGKTDNYEQYF
NA TRBJ2-2 TRBV15 NA TGTGCCACCAGCAGGCTCGGAGGGAACACCGGGGAGCTGTTTTTT CATSRLGGNTGELFF
NA TRBJ1-1 TRBV2 TRBD1 TGTGCCAGCAGCGGACAGGATCGTTCTGAAGCTTTCTTT CASSGQDRSEAFF
NA TRBJ1-1 TRBV2 NA TGTGCCAGTGGGGGCTGGGGGAACACTGAAGCTTTCTTT CASGGWGNTEAFF
few TRBJ1-1 TRBV19 NA TGTGCCAGTAGCAAACGACAGGTGAACACTGAAGCTTTCTTT CASSKRQVNTEAFF
NA TRBJ2-4 TRBV5-1 NA TGCGCCAGCAGCTTGGCCGAGGCGCCCTTAGCCAAAAACATTCAGTACTTC CASSLAEAPLAKNIQYF
NA TRBJ2-2 TRBV6-1 NA TGTGCCAGCAGTGAACAGGGGAGGGGCTCGACCGGGGAGCTGTTTTTT CASSEQGRGSTGELFF
NA TRBJ2-3 TRBV6-5 TRBD1 TGTGCCAGCAGTTCCATAAGGGACAGTAGCACAGATACGCAGTATTTT CASSSIRDSSTDTQYF
NA TRBJ2-2 TRBV19 TRBD2 TGTGCCTGGACCCATAGGCTAGCGGGAGGCCACCGGGGAGCTGTTTTT CAWTHRLAGGHRGAVF
NA TRBJ2-7 TRBV30 TRBD1 TGTGCCTGGAGATTGGACAGGGAGATTGAGCAGTACTTC CAWRLDREIEQYF
few TRBJ2-1 TRBV7-9 TRBD2 TGTGCCAGCAGCTTTCCTAGCGGGATAGGTGGGAATGAGCAGTTCTTC CASSFPSGIGGNEQFF
NA TRBJ2-5 TRBV5-1 NA TGCGCCAGCAGCTTGGTTCCTGGACTGCCGACTTCGGAGACCCAGTACTTC CASSLVPGLPTSETQYF
NA TRBJ2-2 TRBV10-2 TRBD2 TGCGCCAGCAGTGAGTCCGACACCCTAGCGGGAGTCCCCGGGGAGCTGTTTTTT CASSESDTLAGVPGELFF
once TRBJ1-1 TRBV5-1 NA TGCGCCAGCAGCTACCAACAGGGAACCGGAAACACTGAAGCTTTCTTT CASSYQQGTGNTEAFF
NA TRBJ2-1 TRBV19 TRBD2 TGTGCCAGTAGTATAAGGGGACTAGCGGGAATCGGGGAGCAGTTCTTC CASSIRGLAGIGEQFF
NA TRBJ2-5 TRBV5-4 NA TGTGCCAGCAGCTTGCAAAAAGAGACCCAGTACTTC CASSLQKETQYF
NA TRBJ1-1 TRBV19 TRBD1 TGTGCCAGCCTCCCAAGACAGGGTCCCGAAGCTTTCTTT CASLPRQGPEAFF
once TRBJ2-3 TRBV6-1 NA TGTGCCAGCAGTGATAGCCGCACAGATACGCAGTATTTT CASSDSRTDTQYF
NA TRBJ1-2 TRBV19 NA TGTGCCAGTACCACCGGCGGGGGTGGTTACTATGGCTACACCTTC CASTTGGGGYYGYTF
NA TRBJ1-4 TRBV6-5 TRBD1 TGTGCCAGCAGTAAAACAGGGGCGGGCGAAAAACTGTTTTTT CASSKTGAGEKLFF
NA TRBJ2-3 TRBV5-1 TRBD2 TGCGCCAGCAGCGACCCAGCGGGAGGGGGAGATACGCAGTATTTT CASSDPAGGGDTQYF
NA TRBJ1-1 TRBV28 NA TGTGCCAGCAGCGATCACTACCGGAACACTGAAGCTTTCTTT CASSDHYRNTEAFF
once TRBJ2-1 TRBV28 TRBD2 TGTGCCAGCAGTTTAGGGGCGGGAGGGCCAAATGACAATGAGCAGTTCTTC CASSLGAGGPNDNEQFF
NA TRBJ2-7 TRBV5-6 NA TGTGCCAGCAGCTTGGTAGGGGCGAGCTCCTACGAGCAGTACTTC CASSLVGASSYEQYF
NA TRBJ2-3 TRBV29-1 NA TGCAGCGTTGAACTCCACCGGGGGGATACGCAGTATTTT CSVELHRGDTQYF
NA TRBJ2-2 TRBV18 NA TGTGCCAGCTCACCGGTGGATTCATTCGCGGTAAATCACGGGGAGCTGTTTTTT CASSPVDSFAVNHGELFF
NA TRBJ2-3 TRBV2 NA TGTGCCAGCAGCGCATCGAGGTTGAGCACAGATACGCAGTATTTT CASSASRLSTDTQYF
NA TRBJ2-5 TRBV5-1 TRBD2 TGCGCCAGCAGCTTCCTAGCGGGAGGGCCCCGACAAGAGACCCAGTACTTC CASSFLAGGPRQETQYF
NA TRBJ1-1 TRBV28 TRBD1 TGTGCCAGCAGGATAGACAGGGAGTTTCACACTGAAGCTTTCTTT CASRIDREFHTEAFF
NA TRBJ1-1 TRBV5-1 TRBD1 TGCGCCAGCAGCGGGCCCCCGGGACAGGGACTGGCTTTCTTT CASSGPPGQGLAFF
NA TRBJ2-4 TRBV23-1 NA TGCGCCAGCAGTCAATCCAGGGTGAGGGGGACCAAAAACATTCAGTACTTC CASSQSRVRGTKNIQYF
NA TRBJ2-1 TRBV5-1 TRBD2 TGCGCCAGCAGCTTCGGGACTAGTATCCATGAGCAGTTCTTC CASSFGTSIHEQFF
NA TRBJ2-7 TRBV15 NA TGTGCCACCAGCCCCCTGAGGGGGTATTACGACGAGCAGTACTTC CATSPLRGYYDEQYF
NA TRBJ1-1 TRBV4-2 NA TGTGCCAGCAGCCAAGATTTGGTCGGACCGAGGACTGTGAACACTGAAGCTTTCTTT CASSQDLVGPRTVNTEAFF
once TRBJ1-2 TRBV18 NA TGTGCCAGCTCACCACCCGGCAGGGTAAACTATGGCTACACCTTC CASSPPGRVNYGYTF
NA TRBJ2-5 TRBV28 TRBD2 TGTGCCAGCAGTGGTAGGGGAGGGGAGCAAGAGACCCAGTACTTC CASSGRGGEQETQYF
few TRBJ2-7 TRBV7-8 TRBD1 TGTGCCAGCAGCTTAGGACAGGGGAGCTCCTACGAGCAGTACTTC CASSLGQGSSYEQYF
NA TRBJ2-1 TRBV19 TRBD2 TGTGCCAGTACCACGACTAGCGGGAGCAATGAGCAGTTCTTC CASTTTSGSNEQFF
once TRBJ2-3 TRBV5-4 NA TGTGCCAGCAGCCTCGGAGAGCGCACAGATACGCAGTATTTT CASSLGERTDTQYF
once TRBJ1-5 TRBV19 TRBD1 TGTGCCAGTAGTCAACCGGCCGGGACAGGGAGGTCTTGGGGCAATCAGCCCCAGCATTTT CASSQPAGTGRSWGNQPQHF
NA TRBJ2-5 TRBV5-4 NA TGTGCCAGCAGCCCATCGGCGGGACAGGAGACCCAGTACTTC CASSPSAGQETQYF
NA TRBJ1-2 TRBV12-3/TRBV12-4 NA TGTGCCAGCATCGGAGGAGGTGGCTACACCTTC CASIGGGGYTF